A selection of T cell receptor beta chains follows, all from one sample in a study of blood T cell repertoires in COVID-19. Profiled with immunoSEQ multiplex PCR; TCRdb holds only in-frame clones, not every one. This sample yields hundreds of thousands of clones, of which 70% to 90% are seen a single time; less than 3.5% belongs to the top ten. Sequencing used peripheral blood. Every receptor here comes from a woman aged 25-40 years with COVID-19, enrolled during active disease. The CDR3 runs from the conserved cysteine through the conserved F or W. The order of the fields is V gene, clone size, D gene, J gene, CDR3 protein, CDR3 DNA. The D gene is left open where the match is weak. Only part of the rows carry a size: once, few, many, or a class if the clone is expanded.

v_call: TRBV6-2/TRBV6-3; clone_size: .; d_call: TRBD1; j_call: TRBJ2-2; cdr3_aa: CASSYGQGVGELFF; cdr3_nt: TGTGCCAGCAGTTACGGCCAGGGGGTCGGGGAGCTGTTTTTT
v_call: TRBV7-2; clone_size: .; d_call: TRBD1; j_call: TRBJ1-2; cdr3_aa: CASSLEGQGARGYTF; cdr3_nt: TGTGCCAGCAGCTTAGAGGGACAGGGGGCTCGAGGCTACACCTTC
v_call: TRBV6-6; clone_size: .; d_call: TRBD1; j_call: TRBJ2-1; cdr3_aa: CASSRTTDREGLLGQFF; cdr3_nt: TGTGCCAGCAGTCGCACCACGGACAGGGAAGGGTTGTTGGGGCAGTTCTTC
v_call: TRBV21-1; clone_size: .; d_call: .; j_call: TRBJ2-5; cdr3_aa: CASSTRTIGTVSSGQETQYF; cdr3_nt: TGTGCCAGCAGCACCAGGACGATTGGGACAGTATCTTCCGGGCAAGAGACCCAGTACTTC
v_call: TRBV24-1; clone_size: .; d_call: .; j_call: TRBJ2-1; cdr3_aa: CATSDQGLHEQFF; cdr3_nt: TGTGCCACCAGTGATCAGGGGTTGCATGAGCAGTTCTTC
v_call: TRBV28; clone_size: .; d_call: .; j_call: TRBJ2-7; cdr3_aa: CASRRTEEKYEQYF; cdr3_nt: TGTGCCAGCAGGCGGACAGAGGAAAAGTACGAGCAGTACTTC
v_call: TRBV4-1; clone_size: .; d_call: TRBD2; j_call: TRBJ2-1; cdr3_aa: CASSQDSSSGGAPRLYNEQFF; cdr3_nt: TGCGCCAGCAGCCAAGATTCGTCTAGCGGGGGGGCCCCCCGGCTCTACAATGAGCAGTTCTTC
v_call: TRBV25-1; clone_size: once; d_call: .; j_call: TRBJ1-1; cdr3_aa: CASSSGRNTEAFF; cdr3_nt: TGTGCCAGCAGTTCGGGAAGAAACACTGAAGCTTTCTTT
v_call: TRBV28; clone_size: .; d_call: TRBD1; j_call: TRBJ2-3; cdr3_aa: CASVPRQGASHTQYF; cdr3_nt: TGTGCCAGCGTTCCGAGACAGGGGGCTTCCCATACGCAGTATTTT
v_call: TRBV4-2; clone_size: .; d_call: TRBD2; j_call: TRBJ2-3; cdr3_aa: CASSQVTSGETDTQYF; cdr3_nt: TGTGCCAGCAGCCAAGTGACTAGCGGGGAGACAGATACGCAGTATTTT
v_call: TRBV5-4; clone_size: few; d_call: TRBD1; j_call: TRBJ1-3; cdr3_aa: CASSLWTGGGNTIYF; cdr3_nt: TGTGCCAGCAGCTTGTGGACAGGGGGAGGAAACACCATATATTTT
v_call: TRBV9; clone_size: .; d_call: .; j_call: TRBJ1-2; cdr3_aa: CASSVATGQNYGYTF; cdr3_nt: TGTGCCAGCAGCGTAGCTACAGGGCAAAACTATGGCTACACCTTC
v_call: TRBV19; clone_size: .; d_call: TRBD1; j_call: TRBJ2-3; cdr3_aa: CASLDRGSGTDTQYF; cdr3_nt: TGTGCCAGCCTCGACAGGGGATCGGGCACAGATACGCAGTATTTT
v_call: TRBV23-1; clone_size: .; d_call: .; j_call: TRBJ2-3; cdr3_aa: CASRPSPRRNREKDTQYF; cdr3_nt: TGCGCCAGCAGACCATCCCCCCGCCGTAACAGGGAGAAAGATACGCAGTATTTT
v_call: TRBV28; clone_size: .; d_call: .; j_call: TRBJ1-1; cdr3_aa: CASSLTQPHEAFF; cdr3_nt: TGTGCCAGCAGTTTAACACAGCCACATGAAGCTTTCTTT
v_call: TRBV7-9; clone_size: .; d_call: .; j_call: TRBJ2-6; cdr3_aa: CASSLARHSGANVLTF; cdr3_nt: TGTGCCAGCAGCTTAGCGCGGCACTCTGGGGCCAACGTCCTGACTTTC
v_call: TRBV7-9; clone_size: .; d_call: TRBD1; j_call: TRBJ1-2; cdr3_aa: CASSLASPGTGYNYGYTF; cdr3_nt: TGTGCCAGCAGCTTAGCGAGTCCCGGGACAGGGTACAACTATGGCTACACCTTC
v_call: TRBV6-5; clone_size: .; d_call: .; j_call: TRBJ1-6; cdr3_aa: CATMGGVSNSPLHF; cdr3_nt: TGTGCCACCATGGGAGGGGTATCGAATTCACCCCTCCACTTT
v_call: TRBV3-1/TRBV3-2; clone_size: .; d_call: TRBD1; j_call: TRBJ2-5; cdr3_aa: CASSQDIRNRGPEETQYF; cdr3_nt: TGTGCCAGCAGCCAAGATATCCGTAACAGGGGGCCTGAAGAGACCCAGTACTTC